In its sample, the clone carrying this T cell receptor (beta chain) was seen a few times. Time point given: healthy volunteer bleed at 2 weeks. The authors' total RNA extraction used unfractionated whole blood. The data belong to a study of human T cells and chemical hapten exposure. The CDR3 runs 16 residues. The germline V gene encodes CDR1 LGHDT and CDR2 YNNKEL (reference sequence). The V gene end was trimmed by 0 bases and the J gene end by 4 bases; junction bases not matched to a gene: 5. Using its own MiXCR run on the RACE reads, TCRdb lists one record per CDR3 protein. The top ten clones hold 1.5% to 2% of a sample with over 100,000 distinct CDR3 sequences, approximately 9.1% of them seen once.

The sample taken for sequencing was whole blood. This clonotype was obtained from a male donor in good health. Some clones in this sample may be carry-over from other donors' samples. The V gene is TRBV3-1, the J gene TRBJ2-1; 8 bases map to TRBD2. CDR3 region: CASSQDGGLDYNEQFF. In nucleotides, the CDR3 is TGTGCCAGCAGCCAAGATGGGGGACTAGATTACAATGAGCAGTTCTTC.